This passage covers 30 T cell receptor beta chains from one sample sequenced in a study of breast tumors, draining lymph nodes, adjacent tissues. TCRdb re-called the multiplex PCR reads through MiXCR, storing one row per CDR3 protein. In the table there are approximately 250,000 distinct CDR3 sequences, under 40% of which are singletons. Axillary draining lymph nodes of breast cancer patients supplied the node samples. Material: axillary lymph node tissue. The source of these receptors is a female donor with breast cancer. Some clones in this sample may be carry-over from other donors' samples.

This clonotype was counted ten times or more. V and J are TRBV29-1 and TRBJ1-2, with 10 bases matching TRBD1. The CDR3 totals 16 residues. The V segment lost 6 bases and the J segment 4 bases; nucleotides outside the gene matches: 14. The germline V gene encodes CDR1 SQVTM and CDR2 ANQGSEA. CDR3 sequence: CSVDRGEHGSGYGYTF. Here the CDR3 DNA reads TGCAGCGTGGACAGGGGGGAACACGGATCGGGCTATGGCTACACCTTC.

This clonotype was recorded at least ten times. The rearrangement joins TRBV24-1 to TRBJ2-1; D not certain. Germline CDR1 reads KGHDR; CDR2 reads SFDVKD. The CDR3 sequence is 13 residues long. V lost 3 bases and J 3 bases, leaving 5 bases between the germline ends. The CDR3 here is CATSDPSYNEQFF. The CDR3, as DNA: TGTGCCACCAGTGATCCGAGCTACAATGAGCAGTTCTTC.

This clonotype was counted many times. The J gene is TRBJ2-2, the V gene TRBV5-1; perhaps TRBD1 as D (5 bases). CDR3 size: 14 residues. Germline-derived CDR1 and CDR2 are SGHRS and YFSETQ. V shed 4 bases and J shed 6 bases, with 13 bases lying between them. CDR3 protein: CASSLTTGAGELFF. CDR3 in DNA: TGCGCCAGCAGCCTTACAACAGGCGCCGGGGAGCTGTTTTTT. Variable domain in full (rest from reference TRBV5-1 and TRBJ2-2): KAGVTQTPRYLIKTRGQQVTLSCSPISGHRSVSWYQQTPGQGLQFLFEYFSETQRNKGNFPGRFSGRQFSNSRSEMNVSTLELGDSALYLCASSLTTGAGELFFGEGSRLTVL.

The chain joins TRBV18 to TRBJ1-3; D gene ambiguous. The CDR3 has 14 amino acids. Germline V lookup: CDR1 KGHSH, CDR2 LQKENI. V gave up 3 bases and J gave up 0 bases, with 6 bases separating them. Here the CDR3 reads CASSPQDSGNTIYF. Written as DNA, the CDR3 is TGTGCCAGCTCACCGCAGGACTCTGGAAACACCATATATTTT.

This clonotype came up many times. V is TRBV11-2 and J is TRBJ2-1; D gene ambiguous. Germline-derived CDR1 and CDR2 are SGHAT and FQNNGV. This CDR3 is built from 15 residues. V was pared by 1 base and J by 14 bases, with 21 bases between. CDR3 in amino acids: CASSLGAGITGAKFF. The DNA for the CDR3 is TGTGCCAGCAGCTTAGGCGCAGGCATTACGGGCGCAAAGTTCTTC.

V gene TRBV20-1 combines with J gene TRBJ2-3; possibly TRBD2 for D (6 bases). The V gene's germline CDR1 is DFQATT and CDR2 SNEGSKA (reference sequence). This CDR3 has 17 residues. Trimming removed 0 bases at V and 0 bases at J, with 16 bases between. The CDR3 region is CSARDIGASVSTDTQYF. In DNA, the CDR3 is TGCAGTGCTAGAGATATCGGGGCTAGCGTTAGCACAGATACGCAGTATTTT.

The J gene is TRBJ1-6, the V gene TRBV4-3; 8 positions agree with TRBD1. J lost 7 bases, V lost 0 bases, and 8 bases had no gene match. Germline V gene data show CDR1 as LGHNA and CDR2 as YSLEER. This CDR3 is 17 amino acids long. CDR3: CASSQDQGGTGNSPLHF. The CDR3 DNA reads as TGCGCCAGCAGCCAAGATCAAGGGGGGACAGGCAATTCACCCCTCCACTTT.

This rearrangement joins TRBV24-1 to TRBJ2-7; TRBD1 agrees at 8 bases. This CDR3 has 13 amino acids. CDR1 KGHDR and CDR2 SFDVKD come from the germline V gene. The V gene end was trimmed by 9 bases and the J gene end by 5 bases; junction bases not matched to a gene: 8. The CDR3 bases are TGTGCCACCGCGACAGGGGTGGGTAACGAGCAGTACTTC. This encodes CATATGVGNEQYF.

This clonotype was counted a few times. J is TRBJ1-2 and V is TRBV6-2 or TRBV6-3; unclear D gene. Trimming took off 5 bases at V and 2 bases at J, with 15 bases between the two ends. CDR1 MNHEY and CDR2 SVGEGT come from the germline V gene. This CDR3 spans 15 amino acids. The CDR3 reads CASSPYGLGNYGYTF. DNA for the CDR3: TGTGCCAGCAGTCCCTACGGGCTGGGAAACTATGGCTACACCTTC.

In regard to this clonotype: Because the CDR3's place on the DNA is in doubt, the DNA is left out and the CDR3 is given as listed by TCRdb. The chain couples TRBV2 to TRBJ2-3; TRBD2 was called by the table and not checked on the DNA. Germline assignment: CDR1 SNHLY and CDR2 FYNNEI. The CDR3 numbers 16 amino acids, ends counted. This CDR3 is CACSASLDMDGSRQYF.

This clonotype was seen ten or more times. V usage is TRBV7-2 and J usage is TRBJ2-3; perhaps TRBD1 as D (6 bases). Germline loops: CDR1 SGHTA, CDR2 FQGNSA. The V gene lost 1 base and the J gene lost 10 bases, with 21 bases spanning the gap. This CDR3 comprises 16 residues. The CDR3 region has the DNA TGTGCCAGCAGCTTAGTGGGGGCCGCCAAGACTTCGGCGCAGTATTTT. Translation: CASSLVGAAKTSAQYF.

The J gene is TRBJ2-7, the V gene TRBV7-9; D remains ambiguous. The CDR3 consists of 16 residues. Germline V gives CDR1 SEHNR, CDR2 FQNEAQ (reference sequence). Between the trimmed V and J ends, which lost 6 bases and 7 bases, there was a span of 25 bases. The CDR3 DNA is TGTGCCAGCAGTGCCGCCAATAGCCCGTACGTTGGGGAGCAGTACTTC. Translating it yields CASSAANSPYVGEQYF.

As concerns this clonotype: The conserved closing phenylalanine or tryptophan is absent in this CDR3, likely reflecting a read error. The chain links TRBV9 to TRBJ2-3, with D unclear. Deletions cut 2 bases from V and 1 base from J, with 5 bases between. This CDR3 spans 13 amino acids. Germline V gene lookup returns CDR1 SGDLS and CDR2 YYNGEE. CDR3 loop: CASSVDRTDTQYS. As DNA, the CDR3 is TGTGCCAGCAGCGTGGACCGCACAGATACGCAGTATTCT.

In this sample, this clonotype turned up many times. The rearrangement links TRBV4-2 to TRBJ2-2, with TRBD2 matching over 10 bases. Germline CDR1 reads LGHNA; CDR2 reads YNFKEQ. This CDR3 is built from 18 residues. Trimming removed 4 bases from V and 7 bases from J; junction bases left unmatched: 15. The CDR3 nucleotides read TGTGCCAGCAGCCTCCTAAGGGCCAGCGGGAGGGCCGGCGGGGAGCTGTTTTTT. It translates to CASSLLRASGRAGGELFF.

This clonotype has at least ten counts. A junction end diverges from the germline sequence, so it may reflect a read error. The gene calls are TRBV28 and TRBJ2-5; 8 nucleotides agree with TRBD2. There are 17 residues in the CDR3. The germline CDR1 and CDR2 sequences are MDHEN and SYDVKM. CDR3 loop: CASSPHFWREDQDTQYF. The CDR3 DNA follows: TGTGCCAGCAGTCCCCACTTCTGGCGGGAGGACCAAGATACCCAGTACTTC.

The rearrangement uses TRBV12-3 or TRBV12-4 and TRBJ1-4, with D unresolved. The CDR3 has 11 amino acids. Trimming took off 6 bases at V and 8 bases at J, with 7 bases between the two ends. The DNA for the CDR3 is TGTGCCAGCAGGGCCCGAGAAAAACTGTTTTTT. This translates into CASRAREKLFF.

This clonotype was seen ten or more times. The J gene is TRBJ2-1, the V gene TRBV7-8; 12 bases map to TRBD2. Germline V gives CDR1 SGHVS, CDR2 FQNEAQ. This CDR3 contains 15 residues. V was clipped by 3 bases and J by 14 bases; unmatched bases: 11. The CDR3 DNA sequence: TGTGCCAGCAGCTTCCGGGCTAGCGGGGGGGTCGGAAAGTTCTTC. Amino acid sequence: CASSFRASGGVGKFF.

Many counts were recorded for this clonotype. V is TRBV6-5 and J is TRBJ1-6; TRBD1 might be the D (5 bases). V lost 6 bases, J lost 6 bases, and 12 bases lay in between. CDR3 length: 14 amino acids. In germline, CDR1 is MNHEY, CDR2 SVGAGI. In DNA, the CDR3 is TGTGCCAGCAGGGACATAGCGAGTAATTCACCCCTCCACTTT. Its protein is CASRDIASNSPLHF.

This clonotype was observed at least ten times. This chain uses TRBV11-1 with TRBJ2-1; 8 bases align to TRBD2. Trimming took 2 bases from V and 0 from J; bases not matched to a gene: 6. The CDR3 length is 17 residues. CDR1 and CDR2 from the germline V gene are SGHAT and FQDESV (reference sequence). The CDR3 nucleotides read TGTGCCAGCAGCTTAAGGGCGGGAGGACGCTCCTACAATGAGCAGTTCTTC. Protein product: CASSLRAGGRSYNEQFF.

In its sample, this clonotype was seen many times. The chain links TRBV6-5 to TRBJ2-7; 10 bases align to TRBD2. The junction had 7 bases not matched to a gene; V was cut back by 6 bases and J by 2 bases. Germline V lookup: CDR1 MNHEY, CDR2 SVGAGI. The CDR3 is 15 amino acids. The CDR3 DNA follows: TGTGCCAGCAGGCGAGGGACTAGCGAGACCTACGAGCAGTACTTC. Translating it yields CASRRGTSETYEQYF.

The chain carries TRBV7-9 and TRBJ1-1; perhaps TRBD1 as D (6 bases). Trimming removed 8 bases from V and 5 bases from J, with 15 bases in between. Per the germline V gene, CDR1 is SEHNR and CDR2 is FQNEAQ (reference sequence). The CDR3 sequence is 13 residues long. CDR3: CASHRDVVTEAFF. CDR3 nucleotides: TGTGCCAGCCACAGGGATGTGGTGACTGAAGCTTTCTTT.

As regards this clonotype: Given the absence of the conserved phenylalanine or tryptophan at the CDR3 end, a read error is likely. The chain carries TRBV11-3 and TRBJ2-5, with unresolved D. Looked up from germline, CDR1 is SGHNT and CDR2 is YENEEA. V lost 1 base, J lost 5 bases, and 8 bases lay in between. This CDR3 is 13 amino acids long. The CDR3 DNA sequence: TGTGCCAGCAGCTTAGGGGCTGTGGAGACCCAGTACTCC. Protein product: CASSLGAVETQYS.

This clonotype occurred a few times. A much larger clone is a single base away; this may be a read error. The CDR3 does not end in the conserved phenylalanine or tryptophan, so this is likely a read error. V is TRBV7-2 and J is TRBJ2-7; D is undetermined. Germline V lookup: CDR1 SGHTA, CDR2 FQGNSA. V was shortened by 1 base and J by 3 bases, with 10 bases between the two germline ends. The CDR3 runs 14 residues. The CDR3 sequence is CASSLGVAYYEQYL. The CDR3 DNA sequence: TGTGCCAGCAGCTTAGGTGTCGCTTACTACGAGCAGTACCTC.

This clonotype was seen ten or more times. V is TRBV6-1 and J is TRBJ2-7; D may be TRBD2 (5 bases). Germline V gene lookup returns CDR1 MNHNS and CDR2 SASEGT. The CDR3 totals 15 residues. The V and J ends lost 6 bases and 5 bases respectively, with 20 bases between them. CDR3 bases: TGTGCCAGCAGGGATGTCGCGCGAGGGTCTAACGAGCAGTACTTC. Translation: CASRDVARGSNEQYF.

Concerning this clonotype itself: At one of its ends the junction is not consistent with the germline gene, which may arise from a read error. J is TRBJ2-3 and V is TRBV2, with TRBD1 as a possible D gene (6 bases). CDR1 is SNHLY and CDR2 is FYNNEI in the germline V gene. The CDR3 has 8 amino acids. CDR3 nucleotide sequence: TGTGCCAGCAGAACGAGGGGGTTT. Translating gives CASRTRGF.

The chain is built from TRBV7-2 and TRBJ2-1, with 13 bases matching TRBD2. Trimming cost V 5 bases and J 8 bases; bases outside gene matches: 6. Germline V gene data show CDR1 as SGHTA and CDR2 as FQGNSA. This CDR3 contains 15 residues. CDR3 in amino acids: CASSLGLAGVDEQFF. As DNA, the CDR3 is TGTGCCAGCAGCCTAGGACTAGCGGGAGTTGATGAGCAGTTCTTC. Full variable domain (outside the CDR3, taken from reference TRBV7-2 and TRBJ2-1): GAGVSQSPSNKVTEKGKDVELRCDPISGHTALYWYRQSLGQGLEFLIYFQGNSAPDKSGLPSDRFSAERTGGSVSTLTIQRTQQEDSAVYLCASSLGLAGVDEQFFGPGTRLTVL.

In the case of this clonotype: A much more abundant neighbour one base away suggests this may be a read error. The rearrangement uses TRBV4-2 and TRBJ2-2, with 8 bases that match TRBD2. The CDR3 has 16 residues. The germline V gene encodes CDR1 LGHNA and CDR2 YNFKEQ. CDR3 coding DNA: TGTGCCAGCAGCCAGCGGAGCGGGAGCGGCACCGGGGAGCTGCTTTTT. As protein: CASSQRSGSGTGELLF.

This clonotype was observed a few times. One end of the junction is discordant with germline, which a read error may explain. The genes are TRBV3-1 and TRBJ1-6; D is uncertain. The CDR3 is 15 amino acids. CDR1 and CDR2 (germline): LGHDT, YNNKEL (reference sequence). CDR3 region: CASSPASSYNSPFHF. CDR3 nucleotide sequence: TGTGCCAGCAGCCCGGCGAGCTCCTATAATTCACCCTTCCACTTT.

This clonotype was detected many times. The genes are TRBV30 and TRBJ2-2; D tentatively reads TRBD1 or TRBD2 (6 bases each). Trimming pared 2 bases from V and 3 bases from J, leaving 13 bases between. This CDR3 has 15 residues. Germline V CDR1 and CDR2: GTSNPN, SVGIG (reference sequence). The CDR3 sequence: CAWSPRGRYTGELFF. For the CDR3, the DNA is TGTGCCTGGAGTCCCCGGGGGCGGTACACCGGGGAGCTGTTTTTT.

This clonotype was observed a few times. The chain carries TRBV2 and TRBJ1-1; the D gene is possibly TRBD1 (5 bases). CDR1 SNHLY and CDR2 FYNNEI come from the germline V gene. Deletions cut 4 bases from V and 7 bases from J, with 13 bases between. This CDR3 comprises 13 residues. This CDR3 is CASSAGRGFEAFF. For the CDR3, the DNA is TGTGCCAGCAGTGCGGGGAGGGGTTTTGAAGCTTTCTTT.